These 6 T cell receptor beta chains were sequenced from one sample in a study of cytomegalovirus exposure and HLA in healthy donors. The PCR ran on 60 Vbeta and 13 Jbeta primers. The method was immunoSEQ multiplex PCR; TCRdb's version includes in-frame clones alone and lacks a portion of them. The table lists some 120,000 clones, around 80% of them singletons. The sample consisted of PBMCs. These TCRs come from a female donor in good health and CMV-seronegative.

The rearrangement uses TRBV19 and TRBJ1-5; the match to TRBD1 covers 9 bases. The trim removed 3 bases at V and 7 bases at J, leaving 10 bases unmatched. This CDR3 spans 16 amino acids. The germline V gene has CDR1 LNHDA and CDR2 SQIVND (reference sequence). The CDR3 loop is CASSMAPQGAEQPQHF. CDR3 coding DNA: TGTGCCAGTAGTATGGCCCCACAGGGGGCGGAACAGCCCCAGCATTTT.

This clone was counted a few times. This CDR3 reads CASSPVEEGEKLFF. The CDR3 DNA reads as TGTGCCAGCAGCCCAGTGGAGGAGGGTGAAAAACTGTTTTTT. The chain combines TRBV19 with TRBJ1-4; no clear D gene. V was shortened by 9 bases and J by 7 bases, with 18 bases between the two germline ends. CDR1 is LNHDA, CDR2 SQIVND, per germline (reference sequence). This CDR3 has 14 residues.

J is TRBJ2-7 and V is TRBV6-5, with D hard to call. The V gene lost 5 bases and the J gene lost 3 bases, with 5 bases spanning the gap. In germline, CDR1 is MNHEY, CDR2 SVGAGI. The CDR3 totals 11 residues. The CDR3 DNA follows: TGTGCCAGCAGTCAGGACTACGAGCAGTACTTC. Protein product: CASSQDYEQYF.

The chain couples TRBV30 to TRBJ1-2; D not certain. Germline loops: CDR1 GTSNPN, CDR2 SVGIG (reference sequence). Trimming took off 6 bases at V and 8 bases at J, with 13 bases between the two ends. The CDR3 extends over 11 amino acids. In DNA, the CDR3 is TGTGCCTGCTCCAGAGCGGGGGGCTACACCTTC. Its translation is CACSRAGGYTF.

This clone was counted between two and nine times. The chain combines TRBV29-1 with TRBJ2-1, with TRBD2 matching 8 bases. Germline CDR1 and CDR2: SQVTM and ANQGSEA. V shed 5 bases, J shed 8 bases, and the junction held 8 bases outside the gene matches. The CDR3 contains 13 residues. The CDR3 loop is CSVKTGGQYEQFF. CDR3 DNA: TGCAGCGTTAAAACGGGAGGGCAGTATGAGCAGTTCTTC.

Only one count was recorded for this clone. J is TRBJ2-1 and V is TRBV10-3; the match to TRBD1 covers 8 bases. The CDR3 runs to 16 residues. The trim removed 3 bases at V and 2 bases at J, leaving 6 bases unmatched. Germline V CDR1 and CDR2: ENHRY, SYGVKD. The CDR3 DNA reads as TGTGCCATCAGTGACGTGGACAGGGTCACCTACAATGAGCAGTTCTTC. Translated, it gives CAISDVDRVTYNEQFF.